A selection of T cell receptor beta chains follows, all from one sample in a study of regulatory T cells in long-lasting Graves disease. From the multiplex PCR reads, TCRdb called clonotypes with MiXCR, one entry per CDR3 protein. This table has about 660,000 distinct CDR3 sequences, 25% to 35% appearing once. The sample in question was peripheral blood mononuclear cells (PBMCs), obtained when the disease was refractory, from a patient treated with antithyroid drugs. The receptors here all came from a female donor with Graves disease. Each CDR3 is given with its conserved first and last residue. Fields, in order: V gene, D gene, J gene, clone size, CDR3 DNA, CDR3 protein. D genes are given only for firm matches. Size is stated for part of the rows, as once, few or many counts, or as a class when the clone is expanded.

v_gene: TRBV7-2
d_gene: .
j_gene: TRBJ2-7
abundance: .
CDR3nt: TGTGCCAGCAGCTTAGCCGGGGACGCCTCCTACGAGCAGTACTTC
CDR3aa: CASSLAGDASYEQYF

v_gene: TRBV30
d_gene: .
j_gene: TRBJ2-7
abundance: few
CDR3nt: TGTGCCTGGGCCTCGGGGGAGTTCTACGAGCAGTACTTC
CDR3aa: CAWASGEFYEQYF

v_gene: TRBV6-1
d_gene: .
j_gene: TRBJ2-2
abundance: .
CDR3nt: TGTGCGTCAGGGCTCAACACCGGGGAGCTGTTTTTT
CDR3aa: CASGLNTGELFF

v_gene: TRBV29-1
d_gene: .
j_gene: TRBJ1-4
abundance: many
CDR3nt: TGCAGCGTGGATTCAGGTCCCGAAGATGATGAAAAACTGTTTTTT
CDR3aa: CSVDSGPEDDEKLFF

v_gene: TRBV25-1
d_gene: TRBD2
j_gene: TRBJ2-2
abundance: .
CDR3nt: TGTGCCAGCAGTGAATGGGGAGGGGTTTCCGGGGAGCTGTTTTTT
CDR3aa: CASSEWGGVSGELFF

v_gene: TRBV6-2/TRBV6-3
d_gene: .
j_gene: TRBJ1-6
abundance: .
CDR3nt: TGTGCCAGCAGTTACGGTCTCGAGACAGATAATAATTCACCCCTCCACTTT
CDR3aa: CASSYGLETDNNSPLHF

v_gene: TRBV20-1
d_gene: TRBD2
j_gene: TRBJ2-1
abundance: .
CDR3nt: TGCAGTGCTAGATCCGCGGCTAGCGGAAACTACAATGAGCAGTTCTTC
CDR3aa: CSARSAASGNYNEQFF

v_gene: TRBV14
d_gene: .
j_gene: TRBJ1-1
abundance: .
CDR3nt: TGTGCCAGCAGCCGCCCCGGGACACCGATAGCTTTCTTT
CDR3aa: CASSRPGTPIAFF

v_gene: TRBV12-3/TRBV12-4
d_gene: .
j_gene: TRBJ2-5
abundance: few
CDR3nt: TGTGCCAGCAGGGGGACGGTCAGGGAGACCCAGTACTTC
CDR3aa: CASRGTVRETQYF

v_gene: TRBV6-1
d_gene: TRBD1
j_gene: TRBJ1-5
abundance: .
CDR3nt: TGTGCCAGCAGTCTTGACGGGACAGGGGGTGTCTCTGGCCAGCCCCAGCATTTT
CDR3aa: CASSLDGTGGVSGQPQHF

v_gene: TRBV18
d_gene: .
j_gene: TRBJ1-5
abundance: .
CDR3nt: TGTGCCAGCTCGGCAGCCCCTCGTACCTTTAATCAGCCCCAGCATTTT
CDR3aa: CASSAAPRTFNQPQHF

v_gene: TRBV12-3/TRBV12-4
d_gene: TRBD2
j_gene: TRBJ2-7
abundance: many
CDR3nt: TGTGCCAGCAGTTTAAGGCGGGGGTCCTCCTACGAGCAGTACTTC
CDR3aa: CASSLRRGSSYEQYF

v_gene: TRBV20-1
d_gene: TRBD1
j_gene: TRBJ1-1
abundance: few
CDR3nt: TGCAGTGCTAGTAAGGCAGGGGGCGTGACTGAAGCTTTCTTT
CDR3aa: CSASKAGGVTEAFF

v_gene: TRBV6-5
d_gene: .
j_gene: TRBJ2-1
abundance: .
CDR3nt: TGTGCCAGCAGTTACTCTGGGGGGTACAATGAGCAGTTCTTC
CDR3aa: CASSYSGGYNEQFF

v_gene: TRBV3-1
d_gene: .
j_gene: TRBJ1-5
abundance: .
CDR3nt: TGTGCCAGCAGCCAAGATCCCCCGACATGGGCGAATCAGCCCCAGCATTTT
CDR3aa: CASSQDPPTWANQPQHF

v_gene: TRBV9
d_gene: .
j_gene: TRBJ2-7
abundance: .
CDR3nt: TGTGCCAGCAGCGTAGATAGCGGAGCAAACCCCTACGAGCAGTACTTC
CDR3aa: CASSVDSGANPYEQYF

v_gene: TRBV19
d_gene: .
j_gene: TRBJ1-1
abundance: .
CDR3nt: TGTGCCAGTACCACGGGGGGCGCAGGGTCATTCCTCATGAACACTGAAGCTTTCTTT
CDR3aa: CASTTGGAGSFLMNTEAFF

v_gene: TRBV7-2
d_gene: .
j_gene: TRBJ2-3
abundance: .
CDR3nt: TGTGCCAGCAGCTTAGCTTCGGACTTTAGCACAGATACGCAGTATTTT
CDR3aa: CASSLASDFSTDTQYF

v_gene: TRBV27
d_gene: .
j_gene: TRBJ2-2
abundance: .
CDR3nt: TGTGCCAGCAGTTTAAAGGGGCTGGGGGAGCTGTTTTTT
CDR3aa: CASSLKGLGELFF

v_gene: TRBV5-1
d_gene: TRBD1
j_gene: TRBJ1-4
abundance: many
CDR3nt: TGCGCCAGCAGCGGGGACAGCGGTAATGAAAAACTGTTTTTT
CDR3aa: CASSGDSGNEKLFF

v_gene: TRBV2
d_gene: TRBD2
j_gene: TRBJ2-3
abundance: .
CDR3nt: TGTGCCAGCAGTGAACTAGCGGGAATAAATACGCAGTATTTT
CDR3aa: CASSELAGINTQYF

v_gene: TRBV12-3/TRBV12-4
d_gene: TRBD1
j_gene: TRBJ1-4
abundance: .
CDR3nt: TGTGCCAGCAGCCAGGACAGGATCAATGAAAAACTGTTTTTT
CDR3aa: CASSQDRINEKLFF

v_gene: TRBV12-3/TRBV12-4
d_gene: TRBD1
j_gene: TRBJ1-2
abundance: .
CDR3nt: TGTGCCAGCACCCAGAGGACAGGGACCTTCTATGGCTACACCTTC
CDR3aa: CASTQRTGTFYGYTF

v_gene: TRBV15
d_gene: TRBD1
j_gene: TRBJ2-3
abundance: .
CDR3nt: TGTGCCACCAGCAGAGATCCAGCCGCGGGACAGGGGTTGTCAGATACGCAGTATTTT
CDR3aa: CATSRDPAAGQGLSDTQYF

v_gene: TRBV15
d_gene: .
j_gene: TRBJ1-6
abundance: .
CDR3nt: TGTGCCACCAGCAGAGATGGGAATTCACCCCTCCACTTT
CDR3aa: CATSRDGNSPLHF

v_gene: TRBV5-6
d_gene: .
j_gene: TRBJ2-3
abundance: once
CDR3nt: TGTGCCAGCAGCTTGGAGGTCACTAGCACAGATACGCAGTATTTT
CDR3aa: CASSLEVTSTDTQYF

v_gene: TRBV5-6
d_gene: .
j_gene: TRBJ2-7
abundance: few
CDR3nt: TGTGCCAGCAGCAGGGGCCTTGAGCAGTACTTC
CDR3aa: CASSRGLEQYF

v_gene: TRBV7-9
d_gene: .
j_gene: TRBJ1-1
abundance: few
CDR3nt: TGTGCCAGCACCGCTGCGGTCAACACTGAAGCTTTCTTT
CDR3aa: CASTAAVNTEAFF

v_gene: TRBV6-1
d_gene: TRBD1
j_gene: TRBJ1-2
abundance: many
CDR3nt: TGTGCCAGCAGTGAACCGGACAGGGGCTATGGCTACACCTTC
CDR3aa: CASSEPDRGYGYTF

v_gene: TRBV10-2
d_gene: .
j_gene: TRBJ1-3
abundance: few
CDR3nt: TGCGCCAGCAGTGTAGAGGGGAGCGGAAACACCATATATTTT
CDR3aa: CASSVEGSGNTIYF

v_gene: TRBV29-1
d_gene: .
j_gene: TRBJ2-3
abundance: .
CDR3nt: TGCAGCGTTGAAGGGGGGATTAGGCAGGCCACGACTTATTTT
CDR3aa: CSVEGGIRQATTYF

v_gene: TRBV12-3/TRBV12-4
d_gene: .
j_gene: TRBJ1-1
abundance: many
CDR3nt: TGTGCCAGCAGTTTATTTGGTGGGAACACTGAAGCTTTCTTT
CDR3aa: CASSLFGGNTEAFF

v_gene: TRBV11-2
d_gene: .
j_gene: TRBJ2-2
abundance: few
CDR3nt: TGTGCCAGCATTCGGGACCGATACACCGGGGAGCTGTTTTTT
CDR3aa: CASIRDRYTGELFF

v_gene: TRBV4-1
d_gene: .
j_gene: TRBJ2-5
abundance: .
CDR3nt: TGCGCCAGCAGCCAAGACCCCCTTGGGACCACCCAAGAGACCCAGTACTTC
CDR3aa: CASSQDPLGTTQETQYF

v_gene: TRBV28
d_gene: TRBD1
j_gene: TRBJ1-2
abundance: few
CDR3nt: TGTGCCAGCAGCCCCGGAACCTCCGGGACAGGCAATTTTTGGGATGGCTACACCTTC
CDR3aa: CASSPGTSGTGNFWDGYTF

v_gene: TRBV6-1
d_gene: TRBD2
j_gene: TRBJ2-7
abundance: few
CDR3nt: TGTGCCAGCAGCCCCGGGACTAGCGGGAGATTCCCTCCACCTTACGAGCAGTACTTC
CDR3aa: CASSPGTSGRFPPPYEQYF

v_gene: TRBV2
d_gene: TRBD2
j_gene: TRBJ2-5
abundance: many
CDR3nt: TGTGCCAGCAGTTCTACTAGCGGGAGCAGTAGACGAGAGACCCAGTACTTC
CDR3aa: CASSSTSGSSRRETQYF

v_gene: TRBV29-1
d_gene: .
j_gene: TRBJ1-2
abundance: few
CDR3nt: TGCAGCGTTGGCGGCGGGAGGGGAACTAATGGCTACACCTTC
CDR3aa: CSVGGGRGTNGYTF

v_gene: TRBV5-1
d_gene: TRBD1
j_gene: TRBJ1-1
abundance: .
CDR3nt: TGCGCCAGCAGCACCAGACAGGGGGCTGAAGCTTTCTTT
CDR3aa: CASSTRQGAEAFF

v_gene: TRBV19
d_gene: .
j_gene: TRBJ1-5
abundance: .
CDR3nt: TGTGCCAGTAGTGAGACAGGCATTAATAGCGGACAGCCCCAGCATTTT
CDR3aa: CASSETGINSGQPQHF

v_gene: TRBV14
d_gene: .
j_gene: TRBJ1-2
abundance: few
CDR3nt: TGTGCCAGCAGCCATGGTCAGCCATACTCGGGCTACACCTTC
CDR3aa: CASSHGQPYSGYTF